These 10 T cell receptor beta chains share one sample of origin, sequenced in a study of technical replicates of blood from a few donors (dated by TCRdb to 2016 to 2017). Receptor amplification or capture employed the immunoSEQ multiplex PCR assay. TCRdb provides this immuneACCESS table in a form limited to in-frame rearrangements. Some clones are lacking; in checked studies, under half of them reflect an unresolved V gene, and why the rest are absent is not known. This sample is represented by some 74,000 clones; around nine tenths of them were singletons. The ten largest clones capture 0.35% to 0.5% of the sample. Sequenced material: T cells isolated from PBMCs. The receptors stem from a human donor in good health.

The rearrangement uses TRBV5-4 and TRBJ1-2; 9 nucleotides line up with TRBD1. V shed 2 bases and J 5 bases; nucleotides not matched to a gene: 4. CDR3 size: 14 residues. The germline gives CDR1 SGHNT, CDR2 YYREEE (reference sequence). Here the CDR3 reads CASSLLGTGYGYTF. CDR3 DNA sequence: TGTGCCAGCAGCTTATTAGGGACAGGGTATGGCTACACCTTC.

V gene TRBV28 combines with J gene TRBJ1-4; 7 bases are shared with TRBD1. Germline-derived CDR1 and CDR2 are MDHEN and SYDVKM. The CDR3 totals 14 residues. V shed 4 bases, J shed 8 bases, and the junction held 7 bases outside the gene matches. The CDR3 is CASSSDRVGEKLFF. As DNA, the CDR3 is TGTGCCAGCAGTTCAGACAGGGTTGGAGAAAAACTGTTTTTT. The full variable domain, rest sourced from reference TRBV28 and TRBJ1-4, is DVKVTQSSRYLVKRTGEKVFLECVQDMDHENMFWYRQDPGLGLRLIYFSYDVKMKEKGDIPEGYSVSREKKERFSLILESASTNQTSMYLCASSSDRVGEKLFFGSGTQLSVL.

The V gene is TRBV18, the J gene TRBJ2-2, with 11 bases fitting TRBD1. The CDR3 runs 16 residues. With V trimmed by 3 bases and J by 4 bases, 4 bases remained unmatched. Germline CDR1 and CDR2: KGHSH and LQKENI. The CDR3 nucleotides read TGTGCCAGCTCACCTCTGGGACAGGGGGTCACCGGGGAGCTGTTTTTT. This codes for CASSPLGQGVTGELFF.

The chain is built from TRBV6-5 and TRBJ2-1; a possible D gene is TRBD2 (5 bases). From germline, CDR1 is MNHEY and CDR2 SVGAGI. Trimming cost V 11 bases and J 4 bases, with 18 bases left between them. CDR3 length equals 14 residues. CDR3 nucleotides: TGTGCCTCCACGGGGTCAGCGAAATACAATGAGCAGTTCTTC. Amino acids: CASTGSAKYNEQFF.

This CDR3 is CASSPGPGRTDFYNEQFF. Written as DNA, the CDR3 is TGTGCCAGCAGCCCGGGACCCGGGAGGACGGATTTCTACAATGAGCAGTTCTTC. The chain uses TRBV5-4 and TRBJ2-1; 7 bases align to TRBD2. The germline V gene encodes CDR1 SGHNT and CDR2 YYREEE (reference sequence). Trimming cost V 4 bases and J 3 bases; bases outside gene matches: 16. CDR3 size: 18 residues.

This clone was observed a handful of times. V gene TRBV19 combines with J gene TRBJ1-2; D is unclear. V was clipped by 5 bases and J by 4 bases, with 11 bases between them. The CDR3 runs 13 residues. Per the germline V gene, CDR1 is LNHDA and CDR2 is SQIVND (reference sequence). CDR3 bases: TGTGCCAGTAGTCTTGGCTTCGCCTATGGCTACACCTTC. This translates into CASSLGFAYGYTF.

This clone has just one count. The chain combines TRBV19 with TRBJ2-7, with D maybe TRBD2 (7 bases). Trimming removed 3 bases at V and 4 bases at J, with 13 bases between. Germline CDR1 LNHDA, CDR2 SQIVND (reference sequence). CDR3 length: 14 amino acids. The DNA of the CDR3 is TGTGCCAGTAGTATTCAGGGGCGGGAGTACGAGCAGTACTTC. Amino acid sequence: CASSIQGREYEQYF. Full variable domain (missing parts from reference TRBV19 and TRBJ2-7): DGGITQSPKYLFRKEGQNVTLSCEQNLNHDAMYWYRQDPGQGLRLIYYSQIVNDFQKGDIAEGYSVSREKKESFPLTVTSAQKNPTAFYLCASSIQGREYEQYFGPGTRLTVT.

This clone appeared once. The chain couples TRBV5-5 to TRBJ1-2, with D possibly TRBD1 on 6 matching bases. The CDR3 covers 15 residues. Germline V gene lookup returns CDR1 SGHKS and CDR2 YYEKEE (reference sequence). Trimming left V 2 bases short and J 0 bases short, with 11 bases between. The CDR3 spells CASSLGGSANYGYTF. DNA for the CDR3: TGTGCCAGCAGCTTAGGGGGATCAGCTAACTATGGCTACACCTTC.

This CDR3 is CASSAGSYEQYF. DNA of the CDR3: TGCGCCAGCAGTGCCGGCTCCTACGAGCAGTACTTC. This chain connects TRBV10-1 to TRBJ2-7; D not certain. The V gene's germline CDR1 is WNHNN and CDR2 SYGVQD (reference sequence). CDR3 length: 12 residues. V dropped 4 bases and J dropped 0 bases, with 4 bases sitting between them.

The CDR3: CASSQVGGADGYTF. CDR3 in DNA: TGCGCCAGCAGCCAAGTTGGGGGGGCGGATGGCTACACCTTC. This chain links TRBV4-1 with TRBJ1-2; D may be TRBD1 (6 bases). The CDR3 is made up of 14 amino acids. V shed 1 base and J shed 6 bases, with 12 bases lying between them. The germline CDR1 and CDR2 sequences are MGHRA and YSYEKL.